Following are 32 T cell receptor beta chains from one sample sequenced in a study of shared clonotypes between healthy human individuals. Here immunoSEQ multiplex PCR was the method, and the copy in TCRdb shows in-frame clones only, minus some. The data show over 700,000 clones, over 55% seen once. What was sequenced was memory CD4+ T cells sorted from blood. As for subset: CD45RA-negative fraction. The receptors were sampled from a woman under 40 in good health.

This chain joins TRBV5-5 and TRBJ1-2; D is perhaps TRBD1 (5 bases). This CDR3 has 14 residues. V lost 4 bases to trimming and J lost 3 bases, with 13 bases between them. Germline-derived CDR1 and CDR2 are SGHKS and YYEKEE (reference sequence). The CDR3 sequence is CASSPGTADYGYTF. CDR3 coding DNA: TGTGCCAGCAGCCCCGGGACCGCTGACTATGGCTACACCTTC.

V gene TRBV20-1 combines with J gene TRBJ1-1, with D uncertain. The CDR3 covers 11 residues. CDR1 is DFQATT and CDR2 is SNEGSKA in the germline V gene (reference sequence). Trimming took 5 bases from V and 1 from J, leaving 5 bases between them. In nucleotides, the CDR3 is TGCAGTGCTGTGGCGAACACTGAAGCTTTCTTT. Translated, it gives CSAVANTEAFF.

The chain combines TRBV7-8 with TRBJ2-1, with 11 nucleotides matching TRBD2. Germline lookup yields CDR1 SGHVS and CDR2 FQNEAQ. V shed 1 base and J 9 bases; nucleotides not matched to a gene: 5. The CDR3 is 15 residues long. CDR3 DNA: TGTGCCAGCAGCTTAGGGGTACTAGCGGGAGTTGAGCAGTTCTTC. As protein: CASSLGVLAGVEQFF.

As DNA, the CDR3 is TGCGCCAGCAGCCATAGGGCGGGAGAGGTTGGGACCGGGGAGCTGTTTTTT. Protein sequence: CASSHRAGEVGTGELFF. J is TRBJ2-2 and V is TRBV4-1, with 7 positions matching TRBD2. From germline, CDR1 is MGHRA and CDR2 YSYEKL. The CDR3 runs to 17 residues. V was clipped by 3 bases and J by 5 bases; unmatched bases: 12.

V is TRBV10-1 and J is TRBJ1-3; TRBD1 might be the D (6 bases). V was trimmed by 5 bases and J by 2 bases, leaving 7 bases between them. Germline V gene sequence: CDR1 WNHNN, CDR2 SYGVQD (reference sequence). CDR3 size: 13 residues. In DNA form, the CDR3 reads TGCGCCAGCAGTCCAGGGGCTGGAAACACCATATATTTT. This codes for CASSPGAGNTIYF.

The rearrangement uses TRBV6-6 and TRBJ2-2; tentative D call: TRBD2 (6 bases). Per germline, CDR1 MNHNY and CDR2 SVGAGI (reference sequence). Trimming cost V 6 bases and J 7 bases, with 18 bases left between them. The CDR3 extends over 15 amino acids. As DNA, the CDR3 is TGTGCCAGCAGCCAGGACTACCCGGGCGGCGGGGAGCTGTTTTTT. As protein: CASSQDYPGGGELFF.

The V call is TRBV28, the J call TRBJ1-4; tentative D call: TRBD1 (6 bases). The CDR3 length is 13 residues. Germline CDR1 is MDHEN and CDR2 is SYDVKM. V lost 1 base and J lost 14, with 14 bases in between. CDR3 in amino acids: CASSLFGGPRLFF. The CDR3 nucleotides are TGTGCCAGCAGTTTATTTGGGGGGCCGAGGCTGTTTTTT.

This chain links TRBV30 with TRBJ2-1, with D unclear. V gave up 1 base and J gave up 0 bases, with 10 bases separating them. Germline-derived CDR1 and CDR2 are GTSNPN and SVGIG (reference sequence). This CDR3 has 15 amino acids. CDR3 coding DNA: TGTGCCTGGAGTGATTGGGTCAGCTCCTACAATGAGCAGTTCTTC. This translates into CAWSDWVSSYNEQFF.

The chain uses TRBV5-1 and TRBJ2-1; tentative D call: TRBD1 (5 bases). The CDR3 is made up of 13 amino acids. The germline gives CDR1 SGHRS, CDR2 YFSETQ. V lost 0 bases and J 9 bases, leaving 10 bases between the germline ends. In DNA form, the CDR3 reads TGCGCCAGCAGCTTGGTAAGGGGCCGTGAGCAGTTCTTC. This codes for CASSLVRGREQFF.

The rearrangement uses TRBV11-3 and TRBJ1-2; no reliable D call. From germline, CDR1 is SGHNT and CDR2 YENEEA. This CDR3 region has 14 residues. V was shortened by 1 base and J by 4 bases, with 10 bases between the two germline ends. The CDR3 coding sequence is TGTGCCAGCAGCTTAGGACGGGAGTCCTATGGCTACACCTTC. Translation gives CASSLGRESYGYTF.

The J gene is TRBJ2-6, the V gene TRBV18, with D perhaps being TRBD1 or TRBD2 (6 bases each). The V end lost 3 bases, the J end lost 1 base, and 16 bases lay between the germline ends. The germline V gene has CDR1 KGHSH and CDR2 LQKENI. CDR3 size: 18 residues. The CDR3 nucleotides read TGTGCCAGCTCACCTATCAGGGGAGGAGGGTCTGGGGCCAACGTCCTGACTTTC. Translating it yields CASSPIRGGGSGANVLTF.

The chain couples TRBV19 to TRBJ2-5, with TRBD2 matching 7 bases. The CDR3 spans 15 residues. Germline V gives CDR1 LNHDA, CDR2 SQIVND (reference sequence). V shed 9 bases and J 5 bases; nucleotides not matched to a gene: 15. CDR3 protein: CASRRAGAQIETQYF. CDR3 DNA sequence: TGTGCCAGCCGAAGGGCGGGAGCGCAGATTGAGACCCAGTACTTC. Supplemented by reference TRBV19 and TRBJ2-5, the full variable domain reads DGGITQSPKYLFRKEGQNVTLSCEQNLNHDAMYWYRQDPGQGLRLIYYSQIVNDFQKGDIAEGYSVSREKKESFPLTVTSAQKNPTAFYLCASRRAGAQIETQYFGPGTRLLVL.

This CDR3 reads CASSPQGTNEKLFF. DNA for the CDR3: TGTGCCAGCAGTCCCCAGGGGACTAATGAAAAACTGTTTTTT. The chain joins TRBV28 to TRBJ1-4; a possible D gene is TRBD1 (6 bases). The V end was cut by 5 bases, the J end by 2 bases, with 9 bases between. CDR3 length equals 14 residues. Germline V CDR1 and CDR2: MDHEN, SYDVKM.

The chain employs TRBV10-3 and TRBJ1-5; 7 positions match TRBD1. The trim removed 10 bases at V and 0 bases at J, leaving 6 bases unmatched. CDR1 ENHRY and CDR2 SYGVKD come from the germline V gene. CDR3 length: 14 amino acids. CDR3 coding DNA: TGTGCCAGCGCGACAGGGAATAGCAATCAGCCCCAGCATTTT. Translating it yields CASATGNSNQPQHF.

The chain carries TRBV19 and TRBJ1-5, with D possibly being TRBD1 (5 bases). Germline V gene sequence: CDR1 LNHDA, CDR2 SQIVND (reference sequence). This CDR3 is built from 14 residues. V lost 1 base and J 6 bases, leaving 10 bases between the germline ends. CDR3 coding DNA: TGTGCCAGTAGTATAGCCGACAGAATTCAGCCCCAGCATTTT. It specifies CASSIADRIQPQHF.

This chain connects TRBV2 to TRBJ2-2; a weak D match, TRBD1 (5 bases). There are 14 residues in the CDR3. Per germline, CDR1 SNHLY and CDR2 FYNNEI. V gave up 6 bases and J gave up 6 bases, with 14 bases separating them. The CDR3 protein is CASSRDFRPGELFF. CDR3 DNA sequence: TGTGCCAGCAGCAGGGATTTTCGCCCCGGGGAGCTGTTTTTT. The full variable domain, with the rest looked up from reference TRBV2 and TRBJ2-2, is EPEVTQTPSHQVTQMGQEVILRCVPISNHLYFYWYRQILGQKVEFLVSFYNNEISEKSEIFDDQFSVERPDGSNFTLKIRSTKLEDSAMYFCASSRDFRPGELFFGEGSRLTVL.

In nucleotides, the CDR3 is TGCGCCAGCAGCTACCGTTCGGGACTAGTCCAGTACGAGCAGTACTTC. Protein: CASSYRSGLVQYEQYF. The chain uses TRBV5-1 and TRBJ2-7; 8 bases align to TRBD2. The CDR3 is 16 residues long. The V and J ends lost 3 bases and 4 bases, in that order; junction bases with no gene match: 12. CDR1 is SGHRS, CDR2 YFSETQ, per germline. The full variable domain, its missing parts supplied by reference TRBV5-1 and TRBJ2-7, is KAGVTQTPRYLIKTRGQQVTLSCSPISGHRSVSWYQQTPGQGLQFLFEYFSETQRNKGNFPGRFSGRQFSNSRSEMNVSTLELGDSALYLCASSYRSGLVQYEQYFGPGTRLTVT.

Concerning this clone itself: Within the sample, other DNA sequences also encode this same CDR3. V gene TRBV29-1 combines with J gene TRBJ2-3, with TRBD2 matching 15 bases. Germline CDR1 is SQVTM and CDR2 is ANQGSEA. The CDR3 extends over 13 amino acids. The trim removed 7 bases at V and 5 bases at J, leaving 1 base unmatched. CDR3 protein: CSAGLAGGDTQYF. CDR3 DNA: TGCAGCGCGGGACTAGCGGGAGGAGATACGCAGTATTTT.

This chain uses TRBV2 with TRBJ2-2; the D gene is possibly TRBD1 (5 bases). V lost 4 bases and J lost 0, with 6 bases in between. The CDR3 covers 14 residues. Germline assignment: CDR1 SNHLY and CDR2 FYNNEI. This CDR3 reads CASSVTANTGELFF. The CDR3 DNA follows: TGTGCCAGCAGTGTGACAGCGAACACCGGGGAGCTGTTTTTT. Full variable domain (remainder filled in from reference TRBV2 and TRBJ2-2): EPEVTQTPSHQVTQMGQEVILRCVPISNHLYFYWYRQILGQKVEFLVSFYNNEISEKSEIFDDQFSVERPDGSNFTLKIRSTKLEDSAMYFCASSVTANTGELFFGEGSRLTVL.

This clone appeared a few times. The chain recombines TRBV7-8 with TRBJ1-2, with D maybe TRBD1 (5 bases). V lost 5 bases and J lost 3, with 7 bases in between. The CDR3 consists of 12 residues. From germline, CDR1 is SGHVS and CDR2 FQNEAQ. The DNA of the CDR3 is TGTGCCAGCAGCAAAGGGGACTATGGCTACACCTTC. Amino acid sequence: CASSKGDYGYTF.

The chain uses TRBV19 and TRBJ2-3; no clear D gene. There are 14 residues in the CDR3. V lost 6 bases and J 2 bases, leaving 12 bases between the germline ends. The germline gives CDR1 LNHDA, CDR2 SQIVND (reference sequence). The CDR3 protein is CASRGLSVTDTQYF. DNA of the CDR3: TGTGCCAGTAGAGGCCTCTCGGTCACAGATACGCAGTATTTT.

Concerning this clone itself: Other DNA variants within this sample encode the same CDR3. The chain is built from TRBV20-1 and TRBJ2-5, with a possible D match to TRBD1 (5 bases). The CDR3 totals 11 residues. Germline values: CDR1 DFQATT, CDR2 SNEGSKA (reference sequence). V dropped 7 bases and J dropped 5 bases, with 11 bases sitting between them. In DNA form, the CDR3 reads TGCAGTGTAGCTGGGGCGGAGACCCAGTACTTC. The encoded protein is CSVAGAETQYF.

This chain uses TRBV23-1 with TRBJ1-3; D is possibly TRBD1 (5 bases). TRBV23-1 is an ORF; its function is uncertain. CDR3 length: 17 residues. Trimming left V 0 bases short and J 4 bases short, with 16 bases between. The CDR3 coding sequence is TGCGCCAGCAGTCAATCCCCTTTGGGGCGCCTAGGAAACACCATATATTTT. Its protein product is CASSQSPLGRLGNTIYF.

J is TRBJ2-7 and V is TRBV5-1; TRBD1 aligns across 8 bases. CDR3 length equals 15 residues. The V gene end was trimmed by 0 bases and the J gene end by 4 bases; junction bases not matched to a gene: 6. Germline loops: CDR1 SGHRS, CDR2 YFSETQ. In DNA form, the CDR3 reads TGCGCCAGCAGCTTGGCGGACAGGGACTGGTACGAGCAGTACTTC. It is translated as CASSLADRDWYEQYF.

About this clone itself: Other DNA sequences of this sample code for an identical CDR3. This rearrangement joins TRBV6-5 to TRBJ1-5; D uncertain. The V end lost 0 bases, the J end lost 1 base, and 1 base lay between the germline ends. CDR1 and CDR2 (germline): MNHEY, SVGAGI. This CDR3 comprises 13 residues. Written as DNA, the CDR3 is TGTGCCAGCAGTTACTCGAGCAATCAGCCCCAGCATTTT. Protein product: CASSYSSNQPQHF.

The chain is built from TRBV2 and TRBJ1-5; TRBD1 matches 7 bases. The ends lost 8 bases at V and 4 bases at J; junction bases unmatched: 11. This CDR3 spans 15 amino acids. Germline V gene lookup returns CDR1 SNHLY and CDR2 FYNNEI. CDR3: CASSTEGANNQPQHF. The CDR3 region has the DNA TGTGCCAGCTCAACGGAGGGGGCGAATAATCAGCCCCAGCATTTT. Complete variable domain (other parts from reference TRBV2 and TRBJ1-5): EPEVTQTPSHQVTQMGQEVILRCVPISNHLYFYWYRQILGQKVEFLVSFYNNEISEKSEIFDDQFSVERPDGSNFTLKIRSTKLEDSAMYFCASSTEGANNQPQHFGDGTRLSIL.

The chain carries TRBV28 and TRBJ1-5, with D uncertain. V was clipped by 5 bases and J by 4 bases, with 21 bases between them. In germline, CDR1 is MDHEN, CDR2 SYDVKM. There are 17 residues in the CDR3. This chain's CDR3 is CASSPRSPSPRNQPQHF. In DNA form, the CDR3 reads TGTGCCAGCAGTCCGCGATCCCCCTCTCCCCGGAATCAGCCCCAGCATTTT.

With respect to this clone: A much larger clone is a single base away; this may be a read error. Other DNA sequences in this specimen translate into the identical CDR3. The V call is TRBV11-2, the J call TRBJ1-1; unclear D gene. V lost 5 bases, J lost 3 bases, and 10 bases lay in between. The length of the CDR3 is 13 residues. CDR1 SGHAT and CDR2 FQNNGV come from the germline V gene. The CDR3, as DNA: TGTGCCAGCAGCACCCAAAGGGACACTGAAGCTTTCTTT. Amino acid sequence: CASSTQRDTEAFF.

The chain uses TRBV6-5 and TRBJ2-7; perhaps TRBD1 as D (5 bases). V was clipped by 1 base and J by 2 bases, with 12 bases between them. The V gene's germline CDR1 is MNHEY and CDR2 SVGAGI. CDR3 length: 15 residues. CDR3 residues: CASSYYPTGTYEQYF. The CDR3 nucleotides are TGTGCCAGCAGTTACTACCCTACAGGAACCTACGAGCAGTACTTC.

The CDR3 region has the DNA TGTGCCAGAAGCGGAACCGGACGCTACGAGCAGTACTTC. Protein sequence: CARSGTGRYEQYF. The rearrangement uses TRBV5-3 and TRBJ2-7; D ambiguous. TRBV5-3 is recorded as an ORF, its role being uncertain. The CDR3 is made up of 13 amino acids. V was trimmed by 4 bases and J by 3 bases, leaving 11 bases between them.

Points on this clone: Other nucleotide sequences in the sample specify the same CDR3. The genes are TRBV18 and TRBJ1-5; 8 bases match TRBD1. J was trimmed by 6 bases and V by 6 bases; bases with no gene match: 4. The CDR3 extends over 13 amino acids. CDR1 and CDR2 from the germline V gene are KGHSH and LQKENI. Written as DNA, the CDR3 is TGTGCCAGCTCCACACAGGGGGGTCAGCCCCAGCATTTT. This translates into CASSTQGGQPQHF.

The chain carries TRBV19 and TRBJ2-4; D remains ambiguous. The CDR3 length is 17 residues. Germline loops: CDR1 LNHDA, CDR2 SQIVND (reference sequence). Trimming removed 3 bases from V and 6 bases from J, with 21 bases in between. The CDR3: CASSMIATVECGNIQYF. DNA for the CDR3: TGTGCCAGTAGTATGATCGCCACTGTCGAGTGCGGAAACATTCAGTACTTC.